A few counts support the clone carrying this TCR beta chain. TCRdb redid the calling of the RT-PCR reads with MiXCR, one entry per CDR3 protein. This table has around 710,000 distinct CDR3 sequences, over 11% appearing once. These data are taken from a study of response to subunit inactivated influenza vaccine. Per germline, CDR1 SQVTM and CDR2 ANQGSEA. The CDR3 loop spans 13 amino acids. Deletions cut 1 base from V and 2 bases from J, with 8 bases between. The sequence came from a man over 45 who received an inactivated influenza vaccine. The genes are TRBV29-1 and TRBJ1-2; the D gene is possibly TRBD1 (6 bases). Sequences were derived from PBMCs from blood, sampled 14 days before vaccination. CDR3 loop: CSVEGDNNYGYTF. The CDR3 DNA reads as TGCAGCGTTGAAGGGGACAACAACTATGGCTACACCTTC.